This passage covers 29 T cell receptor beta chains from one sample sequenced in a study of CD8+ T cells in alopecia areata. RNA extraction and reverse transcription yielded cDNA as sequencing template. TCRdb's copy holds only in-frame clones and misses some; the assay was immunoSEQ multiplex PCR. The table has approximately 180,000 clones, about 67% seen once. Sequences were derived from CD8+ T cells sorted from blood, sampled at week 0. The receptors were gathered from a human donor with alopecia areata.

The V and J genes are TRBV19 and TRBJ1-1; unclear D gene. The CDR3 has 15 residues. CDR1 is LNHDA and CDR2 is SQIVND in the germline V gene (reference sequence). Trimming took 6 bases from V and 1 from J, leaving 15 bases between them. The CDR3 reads CASRGATEANTEAFF. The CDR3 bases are TGTGCCAGTAGGGGTGCGACTGAAGCGAACACTGAAGCTTTCTTT.

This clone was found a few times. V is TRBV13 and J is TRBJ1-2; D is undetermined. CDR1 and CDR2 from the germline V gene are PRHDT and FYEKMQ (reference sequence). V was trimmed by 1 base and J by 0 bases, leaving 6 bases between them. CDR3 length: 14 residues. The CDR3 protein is CASSLALTNYGYTF. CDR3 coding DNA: TGTGCCAGCAGCTTAGCCCTTACTAACTATGGCTACACCTTC.

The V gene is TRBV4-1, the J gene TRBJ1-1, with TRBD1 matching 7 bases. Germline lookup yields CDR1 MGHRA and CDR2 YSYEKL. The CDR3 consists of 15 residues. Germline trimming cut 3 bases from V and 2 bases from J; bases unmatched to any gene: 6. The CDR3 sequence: CASSQTGTVNTEAFF. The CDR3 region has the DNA TGCGCCAGCAGCCAGACCGGGACAGTAAACACTGAAGCTTTCTTT.

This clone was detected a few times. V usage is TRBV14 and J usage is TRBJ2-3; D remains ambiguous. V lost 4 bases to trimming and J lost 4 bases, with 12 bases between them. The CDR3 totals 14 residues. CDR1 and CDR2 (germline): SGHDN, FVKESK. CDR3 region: CASSPQARADTQYF. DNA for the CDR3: TGTGCCAGCAGCCCCCAGGCGAGAGCAGATACGCAGTATTTT.

CDR3 sequence: CSVEFKYEQYF. The CDR3 coding sequence is TGCAGCGTTGAATTTAAGTACGAGCAGTACTTC. The gene calls are TRBV29-1 and TRBJ2-7; D is ambiguous. The CDR3 contains 11 residues. Trimming cost V 2 bases and J 4 bases, with 6 bases left between them. CDR1 and CDR2 (germline): SQVTM, ANQGSEA.

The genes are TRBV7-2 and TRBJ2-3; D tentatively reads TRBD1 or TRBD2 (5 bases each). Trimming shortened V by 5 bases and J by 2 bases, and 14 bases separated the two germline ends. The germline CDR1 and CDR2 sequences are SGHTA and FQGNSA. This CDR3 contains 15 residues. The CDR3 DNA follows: TGTGCCAGCAGCCGACCCCGAGGGGCCACAGATACGCAGTATTTT. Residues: CASSRPRGATDTQYF.

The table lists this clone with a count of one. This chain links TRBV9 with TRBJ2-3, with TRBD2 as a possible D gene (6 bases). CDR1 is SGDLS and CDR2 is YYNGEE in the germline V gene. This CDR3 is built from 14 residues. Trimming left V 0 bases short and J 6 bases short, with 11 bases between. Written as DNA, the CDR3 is TGTGCCAGCAGCGTAGAGGAGGGTCAGGATACGCAGTATTTT. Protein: CASSVEEGQDTQYF.

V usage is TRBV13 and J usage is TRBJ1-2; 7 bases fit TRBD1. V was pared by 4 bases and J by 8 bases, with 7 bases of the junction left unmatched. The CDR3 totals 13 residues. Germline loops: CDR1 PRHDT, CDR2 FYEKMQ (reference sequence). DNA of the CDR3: TGTGCCAGCAGCTCGGGACAGACGACGGGCTACACCTTC. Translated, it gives CASSSGQTTGYTF.

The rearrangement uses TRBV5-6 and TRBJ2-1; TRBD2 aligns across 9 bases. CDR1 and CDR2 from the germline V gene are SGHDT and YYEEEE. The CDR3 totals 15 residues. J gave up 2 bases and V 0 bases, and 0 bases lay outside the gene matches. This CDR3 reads CASSLGTSAYNEQFF. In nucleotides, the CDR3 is TGTGCCAGCAGCTTGGGGACTAGCGCCTACAATGAGCAGTTCTTC.

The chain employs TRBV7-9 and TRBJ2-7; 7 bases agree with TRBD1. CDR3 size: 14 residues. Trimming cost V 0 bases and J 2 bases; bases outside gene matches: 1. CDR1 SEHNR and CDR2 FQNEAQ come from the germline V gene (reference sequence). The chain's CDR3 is CASSLAGTAYEQYF. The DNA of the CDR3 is TGTGCCAGCAGCTTAGCGGGGACAGCCTACGAGCAGTACTTC.

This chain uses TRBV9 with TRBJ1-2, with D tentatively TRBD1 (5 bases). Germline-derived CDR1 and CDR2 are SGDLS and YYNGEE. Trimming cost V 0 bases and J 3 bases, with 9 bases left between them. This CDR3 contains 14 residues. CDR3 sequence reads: CASSVEGRDYGYTF. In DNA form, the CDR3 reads TGTGCCAGCAGCGTAGAAGGCAGGGACTATGGCTACACCTTC. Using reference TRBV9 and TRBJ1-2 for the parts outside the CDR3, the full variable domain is DSGVTQTPKHLITATGQRVTLRCSPRSGDLSVYWYQQSLDQGLQFLIQYYNGEERAKGNILERFSAQQFPDLHSELNLSSLELGDSALYFCASSVEGRDYGYTFGSGTRLTVV.

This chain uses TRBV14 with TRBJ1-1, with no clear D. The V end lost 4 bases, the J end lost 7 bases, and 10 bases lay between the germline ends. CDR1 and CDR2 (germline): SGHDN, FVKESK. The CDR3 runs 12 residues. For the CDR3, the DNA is TGTGCCAGCAGCCCGCCGGACCGTGAAGCTTTCTTT. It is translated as CASSPPDREAFF.

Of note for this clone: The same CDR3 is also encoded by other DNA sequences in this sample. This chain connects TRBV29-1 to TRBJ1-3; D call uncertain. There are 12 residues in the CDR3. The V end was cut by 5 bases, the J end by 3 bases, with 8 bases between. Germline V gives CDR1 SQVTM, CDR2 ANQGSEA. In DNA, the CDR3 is TGCAGCGTTACGGGCGATGGAAACACCATATATTTT. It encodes CSVTGDGNTIYF.

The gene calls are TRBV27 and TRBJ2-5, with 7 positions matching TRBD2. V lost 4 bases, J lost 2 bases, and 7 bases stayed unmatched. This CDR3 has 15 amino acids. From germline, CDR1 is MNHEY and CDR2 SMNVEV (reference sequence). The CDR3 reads CASSWNSGRQETQYF. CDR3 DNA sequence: TGTGCCAGCAGTTGGAATAGCGGGCGTCAAGAGACCCAGTACTTC.

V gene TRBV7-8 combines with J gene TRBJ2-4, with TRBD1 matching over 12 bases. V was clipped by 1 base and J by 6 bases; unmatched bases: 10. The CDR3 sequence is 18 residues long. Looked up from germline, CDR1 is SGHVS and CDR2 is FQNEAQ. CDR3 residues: CASSLDEGTGGLRNIQYF. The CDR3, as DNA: TGTGCCAGCAGCTTAGATGAAGGGACAGGGGGCTTAAGAAACATTCAGTACTTC.

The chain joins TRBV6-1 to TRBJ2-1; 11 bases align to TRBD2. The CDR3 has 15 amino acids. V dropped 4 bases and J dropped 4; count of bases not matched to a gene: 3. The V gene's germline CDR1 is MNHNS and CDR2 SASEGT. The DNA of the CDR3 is TGTGCCAGCAGTGTTAGCGGGGGGGTATACAATGAGCAGTTCTTC. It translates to CASSVSGGVYNEQFF.

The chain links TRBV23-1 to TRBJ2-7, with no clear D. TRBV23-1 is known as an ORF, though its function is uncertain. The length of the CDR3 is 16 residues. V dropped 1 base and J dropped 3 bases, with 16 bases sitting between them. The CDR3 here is CASSQCLERAVYEQYF. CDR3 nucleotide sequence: TGCGCCAGCAGTCAATGCCTCGAACGGGCCGTCTACGAGCAGTACTTC.

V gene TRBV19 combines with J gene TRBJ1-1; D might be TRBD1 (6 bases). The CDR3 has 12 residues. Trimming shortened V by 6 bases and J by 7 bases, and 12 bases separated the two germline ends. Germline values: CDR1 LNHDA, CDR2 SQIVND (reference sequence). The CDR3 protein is CASSLTGIEAFF. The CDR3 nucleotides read TGTGCCAGTAGCTTAACAGGGATTGAAGCTTTCTTT.

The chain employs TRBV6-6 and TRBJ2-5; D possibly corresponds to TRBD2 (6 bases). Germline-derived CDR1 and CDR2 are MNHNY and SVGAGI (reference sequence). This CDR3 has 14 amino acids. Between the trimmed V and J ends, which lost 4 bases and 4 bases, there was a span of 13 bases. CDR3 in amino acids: CASSSPVGGETQYF. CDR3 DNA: TGTGCCAGCAGTTCCCCCGTGGGAGGAGAGACCCAGTACTTC.

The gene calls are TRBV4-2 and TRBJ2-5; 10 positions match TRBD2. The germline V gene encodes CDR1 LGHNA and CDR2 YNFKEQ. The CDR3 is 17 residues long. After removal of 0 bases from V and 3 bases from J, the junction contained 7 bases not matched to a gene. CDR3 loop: CASSQEQFLAGEETQYF. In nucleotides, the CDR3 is TGTGCCAGCAGCCAAGAACAGTTCCTAGCGGGGGAAGAGACCCAGTACTTC.

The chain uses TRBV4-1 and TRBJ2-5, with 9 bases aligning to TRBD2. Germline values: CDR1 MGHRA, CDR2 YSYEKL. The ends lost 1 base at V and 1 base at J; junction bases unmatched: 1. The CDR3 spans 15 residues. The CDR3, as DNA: TGCGCCAGCAGCCAAGTAGCGGGGGTCCAAGAGACCCAGTACTTC. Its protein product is CASSQVAGVQETQYF.

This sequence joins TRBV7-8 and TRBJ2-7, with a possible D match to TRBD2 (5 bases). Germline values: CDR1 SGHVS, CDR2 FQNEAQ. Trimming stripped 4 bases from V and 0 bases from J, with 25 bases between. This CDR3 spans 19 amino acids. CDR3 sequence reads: CASSSPGPVYRGSSYEQYF. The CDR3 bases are TGTGCCAGCAGCTCACCCGGGCCTGTATATAGAGGGAGCTCCTACGAGCAGTACTTC.

This CDR3 reads CASSAWTSGDTQYF. The DNA of the CDR3 is TGTGCCAGCAGCGCCTGGACTAGCGGTGATACGCAGTATTTT. The rearrangement joins TRBV6-4 to TRBJ2-3, with TRBD2 identical over 10 bases. This CDR3 spans 14 amino acids. Trimming took 6 bases from V and 6 from J; bases not matched to a gene: 6. Germline CDR1 is MRHNA and CDR2 is SNTAGT.

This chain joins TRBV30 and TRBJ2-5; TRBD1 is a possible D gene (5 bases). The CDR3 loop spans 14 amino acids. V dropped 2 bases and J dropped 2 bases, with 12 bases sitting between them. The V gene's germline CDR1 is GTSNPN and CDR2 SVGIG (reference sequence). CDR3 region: CAWSFSRQQETQYF. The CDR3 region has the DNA TGTGCCTGGAGTTTCTCGCGACAGCAAGAGACCCAGTACTTC.

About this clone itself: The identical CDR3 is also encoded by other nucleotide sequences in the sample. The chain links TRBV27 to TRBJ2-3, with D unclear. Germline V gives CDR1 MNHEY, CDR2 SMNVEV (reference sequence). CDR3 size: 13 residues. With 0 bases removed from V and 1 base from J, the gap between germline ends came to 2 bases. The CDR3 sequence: CASSLSGTDTQYF. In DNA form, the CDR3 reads TGTGCCAGCAGTTTATCCGGCACAGATACGCAGTATTTT.

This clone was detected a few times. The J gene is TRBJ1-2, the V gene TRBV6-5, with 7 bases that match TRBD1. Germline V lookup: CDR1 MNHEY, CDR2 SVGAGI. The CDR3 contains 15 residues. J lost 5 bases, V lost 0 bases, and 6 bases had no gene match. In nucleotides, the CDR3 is TGTGCCAGCAGTTACTCGGGGACAGCAGTTTATGGCTACACCTTC. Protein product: CASSYSGTAVYGYTF.

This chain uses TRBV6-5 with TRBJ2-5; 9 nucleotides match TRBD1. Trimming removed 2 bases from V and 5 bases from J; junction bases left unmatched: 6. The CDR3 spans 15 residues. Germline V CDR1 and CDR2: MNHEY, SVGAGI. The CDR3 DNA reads TGTGCCAGCAGTTACCGTGAGACAGGGGGTGAGACCCAGTACTTC. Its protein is CASSYRETGGETQYF.

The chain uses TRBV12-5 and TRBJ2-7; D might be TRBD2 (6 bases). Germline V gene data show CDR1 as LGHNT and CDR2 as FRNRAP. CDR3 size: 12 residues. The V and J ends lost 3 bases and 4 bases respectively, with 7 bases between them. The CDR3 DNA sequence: TGTGCTAGTGGTTTTGGGGGGTACGAGCAGTACTTC. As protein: CASGFGGYEQYF.

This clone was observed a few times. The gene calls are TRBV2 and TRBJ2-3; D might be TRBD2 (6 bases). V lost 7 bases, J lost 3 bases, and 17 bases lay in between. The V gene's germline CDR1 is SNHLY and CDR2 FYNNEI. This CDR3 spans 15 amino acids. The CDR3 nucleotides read TGTGCCAGCACGTTTGATGGCGGGGAGACAGATACGCAGTATTTT. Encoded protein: CASTFDGGETDTQYF. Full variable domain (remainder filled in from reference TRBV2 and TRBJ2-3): EPEVTQTPSHQVTQMGQEVILRCVPISNHLYFYWYRQILGQKVEFLVSFYNNEISEKSEIFDDQFSVERPDGSNFTLKIRSTKLEDSAMYFCASTFDGGETDTQYFGPGTRLTVL.